The 15 T cell receptor beta chains reported below all come from one sample, sequenced in a study of blood T cells in healthy people across ages. Next came a second PCR, run for about 7 to 12 cycles, which used a sample-barcoded 5' primer along with a J-beta primer mix. TCRdb fed the 5' RACE reads into MiXCR, producing one record per CDR3 protein. Here the sample spans more than 900,000 distinct CDR3 sequences, about 23% being singletons. A further study also used this sample, focusing on T cells of mothers and their children.

The specimen was blood. All receptors derive from a girl between 2 and 10 years old in good health.

This chain joins TRBV13 and TRBJ2-5, with D unclear. The V gene's germline CDR1 is PRHDT and CDR2 FYEKMQ (reference sequence). The ends were cut back, 5 bases at V and 2 bases at J, with 12 bases in the middle. The CDR3 is 14 amino acids. For the CDR3, the DNA is TGTGCCAGCAGCCCTGACGGTGAGCAAGAGACCCAGTACTTC. It translates to CASSPDGEQETQYF.

The V and J genes are TRBV12-3 or TRBV12-4 and TRBJ1-5, with 11 bases matching TRBD1. The CDR3 extends over 15 amino acids. The junction had 7 bases not matched to a gene; V was cut back by 6 bases and J by 6 bases. CDR3 coding DNA: TGTGCCAGCAGCCGGGGACAGGGGGTGGGTCAGCCCCAGCATTTT. This translates into CASSRGQGVGQPQHF.

This clonotype showed up just a few times. The genes are TRBV3-1 and TRBJ2-3, with TRBD2 matching 9 bases. The CDR3 is 15 residues long. With 4 bases clipped from V and 4 bases from J, the junction kept 6 bases outside the gene matches. Germline CDR1 LGHDT, CDR2 YNNKEL (reference sequence). CDR3 region: CASSRAGGPADTQYF. The DNA for the CDR3 is TGTGCCAGCAGCCGTGCGGGGGGGCCGGCAGATACGCAGTATTTT.

The chain employs TRBV7-2 and TRBJ2-1; D is unclear. The last part of the DNA fits TRBJ2-7 better; the J call may be wrong. This CDR3 is built from 15 residues. The germline V gene encodes CDR1 SGHTA and CDR2 FQGNSA. The CDR3, as DNA: TGTGCCAGCAGTTCCACCTCACTTGTCTCCTACGAGCAGTACTTC. Its protein is CASSSTSLVSYEQYF.

The CDR3 DNA sequence: TGCAGTGCTAGAGATTCAGGGAAGGGAGCCAAAAACATTCAGTACTTC. Its translation is CSARDSGKGAKNIQYF. The chain joins TRBV20-1 to TRBJ2-4, with D perhaps TRBD1 (5 bases). The V gene's germline CDR1 is DFQATT and CDR2 SNEGSKA (reference sequence). V dropped 0 bases and J dropped 0 bases, with 12 bases sitting between them. CDR3 size: 16 residues.

The chain couples TRBV7-9 to TRBJ2-1; tentatively, D is TRBD1 (6 bases). Between the trimmed V and J ends, which lost 3 bases and 5 bases, there was a span of 11 bases. Per the germline V gene, CDR1 is SEHNR and CDR2 is FQNEAQ (reference sequence). The CDR3 extends over 14 amino acids. CDR3 loop: CASSFPGTNNEQFF. The CDR3 bases are TGTGCCAGCAGCTTCCCGGGGACAAACAATGAGCAGTTCTTC.

The CDR3 sequence is CASSGPGSGTEAFF. The CDR3 nucleotides are TGTGCCAGCAGTGGGCCAGGGTCGGGGACTGAAGCTTTCTTT. The chain is built from TRBV6-1 and TRBJ1-1, with D perhaps TRBD1 (5 bases). V lost 4 bases, J lost 5 bases, and 14 bases lay in between. Germline CDR1 is MNHNS and CDR2 is SASEGT. The CDR3 is 14 residues long.

The CDR3 nucleotides read TGTGCCAGCAGCTTCGTGGCGGGGGGGCCAGATACGCAGTATTTT. Amino acid sequence: CASSFVAGGPDTQYF. This chain joins TRBV5-6 and TRBJ2-3, with TRBD2 matching 9 bases. The V and J ends lost 2 bases and 4 bases, in that order; junction bases with no gene match: 5. Germline loops: CDR1 SGHDT, CDR2 YYEEEE. The CDR3 consists of 15 residues. Variable domain in full (rest from reference TRBV5-6 and TRBJ2-3): DAGVTQSPTHLIKTRGQQVTLRCSPKSGHDTVSWYQQALGQGPQFIFQYYEEEERQRGNFPDRFSGHQFPNYSSELNVNALLLGDSALYLCASSFVAGGPDTQYFGPGTRLTVL.

The chain uses TRBV7-6 and TRBJ2-1; 7 bases fit TRBD1. CDR3 length: 15 amino acids. V was clipped by 4 bases and J by 10 bases; unmatched bases: 13. Germline CDR1 SGHVS, CDR2 FNYEAQ. As DNA, the CDR3 is TGTGCCAGCAGCTCCCGACAGGGAGAGCGTTCAGAGCAGTTCTTC. Encoded protein: CASSSRQGERSEQFF.

This clonotype was seen only a few times. V is TRBV5-1 and J is TRBJ1-1; the D gene is possibly TRBD1 (6 bases). CDR3 length: 15 residues. V was shortened by 3 bases and J by 0 bases, with 12 bases between the two germline ends. The germline gives CDR1 SGHRS, CDR2 YFSETQ. The CDR3 DNA reads TGCGCCAGCAGCTCATGGGGGGCTTTGAACACTGAAGCTTTCTTT. This translates into CASSSWGALNTEAFF.

V is TRBV11-3 and J is TRBJ1-1; 10 bases align to TRBD1. J lost 5 bases, V lost 9 bases, and 9 bases had no gene match. The CDR3 length is 14 residues. The germline gives CDR1 SGHNT, CDR2 YENEEA. In nucleotides, the CDR3 is TGTGCCAGTAAACCGGGACAGGGGTCGACTGAAGCTTTCTTT. Amino acids: CASKPGQGSTEAFF.

The chain recombines TRBV5-1 with TRBJ2-5; tentatively, D is TRBD1 (6 bases). Trimming cost V 4 bases and J 5 bases, with 15 bases left between them. CDR1 and CDR2 (germline): SGHRS, YFSETQ. The CDR3 runs to 14 residues. The CDR3 nucleotides read TGCGCCAGCAGCATCAGGGGATCAGTGGAGACCCAGTACTTC. Translating gives CASSIRGSVETQYF.

This clonotype was recorded a few times. An end of the junction does not agree with germline; a read error may underlie this. This chain uses TRBV10-3 with TRBJ2-6; D might be TRBD2 (5 bases). This CDR3 is built from 14 residues. Germline V gene data show CDR1 as ENHRY and CDR2 as SYGVKD. The CDR3 nucleotides are TGTGCCATCAATGAGGGATCTGGGGCCAACGTCCTGACTTTC. This codes for CAINEGSGANVLTF.

The rearrangement joins TRBV5-5 to TRBJ2-6; a weak D match, TRBD1 (6 bases). This CDR3 has 14 residues. Deletions cut 3 bases from V and 2 bases from J, with 6 bases between. Germline V gene sequence: CDR1 SGHKS, CDR2 YYEKEE (reference sequence). The CDR3 sequence is CASSWTAGANVLTF. The CDR3 nucleotides read TGTGCCAGCAGCTGGACAGCTGGGGCCAACGTCCTGACTTTC.

The chain employs TRBV4-1 and TRBJ1-2, with D possibly TRBD1 on 5 matching bases. V dropped 4 bases and J dropped 6 bases, with 21 bases sitting between them. The germline V gene has CDR1 MGHRA and CDR2 YSYEKL. This CDR3 comprises 16 residues. The chain's CDR3 is CASSPLVIGGGNGYTF. CDR3 sequence (DNA): TGCGCCAGCAGCCCCTTAGTTATTGGGGGAGGAAATGGCTACACCTTC.